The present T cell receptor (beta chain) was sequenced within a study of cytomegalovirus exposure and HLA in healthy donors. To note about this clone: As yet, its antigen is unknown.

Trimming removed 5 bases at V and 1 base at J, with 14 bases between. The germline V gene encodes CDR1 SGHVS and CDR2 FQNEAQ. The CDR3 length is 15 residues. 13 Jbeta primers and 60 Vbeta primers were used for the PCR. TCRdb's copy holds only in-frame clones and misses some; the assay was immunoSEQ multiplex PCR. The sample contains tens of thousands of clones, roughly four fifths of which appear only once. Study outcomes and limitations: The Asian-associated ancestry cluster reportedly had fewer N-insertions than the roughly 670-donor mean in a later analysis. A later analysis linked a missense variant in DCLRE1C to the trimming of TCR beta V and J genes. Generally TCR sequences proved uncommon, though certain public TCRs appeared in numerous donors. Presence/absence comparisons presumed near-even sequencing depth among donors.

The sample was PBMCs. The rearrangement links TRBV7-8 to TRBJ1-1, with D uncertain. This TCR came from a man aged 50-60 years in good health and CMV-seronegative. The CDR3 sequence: CASSRLRQANTEAFF. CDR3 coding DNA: TGTGCCAGCAGCCGTTTACGACAAGCGAACACTGAAGCTTTCTTT.